This T cell receptor beta chain was obtained from a study of CD8+ T cells in alopecia areata. Study context: Each day, treated patients took oral tofacitinib twice, at 5 to 10 mg per dose.

As to this clone: Its antigen is undetermined.

Extracted RNA was reverse transcribed into cDNA, the sequencing template. The assay was immunoSEQ multiplex PCR, and TCRdb's table has in-frame clones only and misses some. The table lists 150,000 to 200,000 clones, 59% of them singletons. Points from the study as a whole: Clonality in lesional scalp, especially alopecia totalis/universalis, exceeded that of normal scalp. TCRs were shared less clearly across patients than in mice, possibly for HLA-related reasons.

Germline V gene data show CDR1 as MGHDK and CDR2 as SYGVNS. V shed 6 bases and J 7 bases; nucleotides not matched to a gene: 14. The CDR3 contains 16 residues. V and J are TRBV25-1 and TRBJ1-2; 10 bases are a match to TRBD1. The TCR sequence derives from a human donor with alopecia areata. This sample comprised CD4+ T cells sorted from blood, obtained at week 0. The CDR3 sequence: CASSPPSRTGGRGYTF. CDR3 in DNA: TGTGCCAGCAGCCCCCCAAGTCGGACAGGGGGACGTGGCTACACCTTC.